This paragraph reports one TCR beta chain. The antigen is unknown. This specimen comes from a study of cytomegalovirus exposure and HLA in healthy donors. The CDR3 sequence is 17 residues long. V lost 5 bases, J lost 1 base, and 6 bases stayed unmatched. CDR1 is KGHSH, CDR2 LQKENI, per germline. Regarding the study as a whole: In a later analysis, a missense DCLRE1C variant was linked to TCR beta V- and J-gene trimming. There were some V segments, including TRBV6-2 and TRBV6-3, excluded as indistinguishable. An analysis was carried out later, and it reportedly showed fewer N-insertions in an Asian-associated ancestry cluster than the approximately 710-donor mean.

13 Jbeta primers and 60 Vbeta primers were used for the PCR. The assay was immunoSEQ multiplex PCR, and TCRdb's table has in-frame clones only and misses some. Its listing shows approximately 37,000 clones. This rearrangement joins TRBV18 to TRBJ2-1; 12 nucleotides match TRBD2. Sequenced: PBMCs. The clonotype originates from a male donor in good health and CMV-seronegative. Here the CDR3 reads CASSASGGAESYNEQFF. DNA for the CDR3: TGTGCCAGCTCAGCTAGCGGGGGGGCAGAGTCCTACAATGAGCAGTTCTTC.